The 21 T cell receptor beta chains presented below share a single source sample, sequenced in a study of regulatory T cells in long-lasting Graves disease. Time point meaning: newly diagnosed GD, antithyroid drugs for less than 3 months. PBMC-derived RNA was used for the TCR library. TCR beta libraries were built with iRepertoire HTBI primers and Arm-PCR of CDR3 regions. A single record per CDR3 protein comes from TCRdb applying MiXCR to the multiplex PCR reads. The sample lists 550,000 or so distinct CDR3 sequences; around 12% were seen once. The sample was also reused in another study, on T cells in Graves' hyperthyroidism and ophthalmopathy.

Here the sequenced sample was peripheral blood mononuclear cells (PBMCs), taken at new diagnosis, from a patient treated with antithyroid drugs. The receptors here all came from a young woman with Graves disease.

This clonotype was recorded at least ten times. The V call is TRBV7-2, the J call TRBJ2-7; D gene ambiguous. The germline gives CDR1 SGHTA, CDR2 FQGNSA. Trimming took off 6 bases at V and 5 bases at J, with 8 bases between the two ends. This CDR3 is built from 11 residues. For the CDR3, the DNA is TGTGCCAGCAGTACACAGAACGAGCAGTACTTC. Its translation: CASSTQNEQYF.

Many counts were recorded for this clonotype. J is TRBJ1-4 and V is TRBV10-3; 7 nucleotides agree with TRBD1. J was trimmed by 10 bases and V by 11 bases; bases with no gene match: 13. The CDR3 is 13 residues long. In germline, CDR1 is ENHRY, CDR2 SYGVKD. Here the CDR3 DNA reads TGTGCCCCCTGGGGAGGGGGCGAGGGAAAACTGTTTTTT. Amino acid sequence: CAPWGGGEGKLFF.

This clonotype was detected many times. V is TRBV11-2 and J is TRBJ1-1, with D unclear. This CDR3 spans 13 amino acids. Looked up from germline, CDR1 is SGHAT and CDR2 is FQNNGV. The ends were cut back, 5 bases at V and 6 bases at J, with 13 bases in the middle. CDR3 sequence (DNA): TGTGCCAGCAGCCCTTATTTGGAAGCTGAAGCTTTCTTT. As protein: CASSPYLEAEAFF.

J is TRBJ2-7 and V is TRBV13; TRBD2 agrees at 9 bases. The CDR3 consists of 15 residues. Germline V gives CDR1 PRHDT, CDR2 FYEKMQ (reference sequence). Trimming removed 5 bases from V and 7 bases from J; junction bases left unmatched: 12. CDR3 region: CASSLRGSGRGEQYF. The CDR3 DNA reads TGTGCCAGCAGCCTACGAGGTAGCGGGAGAGGGGAGCAGTACTTC. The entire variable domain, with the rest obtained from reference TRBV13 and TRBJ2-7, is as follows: AAGVIQSPRHLIKEKRETATLKCYPIPRHDTVYWYQQGPGQDPQFLISFYEKMQSDKGSIPDRFSAQQFSDYHSELNMSSLELGDSALYFCASSLRGSGRGEQYFGPGTRLTVT.

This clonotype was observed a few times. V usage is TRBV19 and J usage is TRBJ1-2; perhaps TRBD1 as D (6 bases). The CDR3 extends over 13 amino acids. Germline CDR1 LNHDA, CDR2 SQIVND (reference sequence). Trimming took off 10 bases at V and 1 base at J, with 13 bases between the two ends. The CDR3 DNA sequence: TGTGCCACCGACACAGGGCGTAACTATGGCTACACCTTC. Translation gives CATDTGRNYGYTF.

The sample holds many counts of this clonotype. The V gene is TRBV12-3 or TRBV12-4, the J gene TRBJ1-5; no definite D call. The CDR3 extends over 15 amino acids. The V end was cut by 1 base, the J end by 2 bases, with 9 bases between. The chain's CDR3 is CASSLGNKGNQPQHF. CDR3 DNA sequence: TGTGCCAGCAGTTTAGGGAACAAAGGCAATCAGCCCCAGCATTTT.

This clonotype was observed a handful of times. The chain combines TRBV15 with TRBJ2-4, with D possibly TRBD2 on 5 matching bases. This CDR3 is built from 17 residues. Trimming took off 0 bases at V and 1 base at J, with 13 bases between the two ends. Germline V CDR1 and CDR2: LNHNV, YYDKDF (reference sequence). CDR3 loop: CATSRDLGSWAKNIQYF. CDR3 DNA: TGTGCCACCAGCAGAGATTTAGGGAGTTGGGCCAAAAACATTCAGTACTTC.

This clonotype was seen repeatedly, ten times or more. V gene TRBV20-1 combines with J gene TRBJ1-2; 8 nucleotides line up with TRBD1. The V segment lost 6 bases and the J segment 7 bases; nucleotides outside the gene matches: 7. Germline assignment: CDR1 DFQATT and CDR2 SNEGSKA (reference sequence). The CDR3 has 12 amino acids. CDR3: CSARDRRPGYTF. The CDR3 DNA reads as TGCAGTGCAAGGGACAGGCGCCCTGGCTACACCTTC.

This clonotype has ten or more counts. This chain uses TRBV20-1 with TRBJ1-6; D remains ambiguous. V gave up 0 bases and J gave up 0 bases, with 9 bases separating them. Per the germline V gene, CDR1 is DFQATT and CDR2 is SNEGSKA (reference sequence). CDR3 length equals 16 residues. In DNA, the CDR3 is TGCAGTGCTAGAGATCCCAGGAGCTCCTATAATTCACCCCTCCACTTT. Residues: CSARDPRSSYNSPLHF.

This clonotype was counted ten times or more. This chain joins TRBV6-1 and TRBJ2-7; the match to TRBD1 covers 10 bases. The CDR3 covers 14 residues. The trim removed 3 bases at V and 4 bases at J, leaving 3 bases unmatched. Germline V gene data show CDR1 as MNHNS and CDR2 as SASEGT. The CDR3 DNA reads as TGTGCCAGCAGTGATCCGGGACAGGGGTACGAGCAGTACTTC. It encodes CASSDPGQGYEQYF.

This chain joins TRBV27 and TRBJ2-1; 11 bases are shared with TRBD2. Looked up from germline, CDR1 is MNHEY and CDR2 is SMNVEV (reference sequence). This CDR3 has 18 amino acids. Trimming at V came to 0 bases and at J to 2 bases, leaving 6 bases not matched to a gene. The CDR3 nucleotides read TGTGCCAGCAGTTTATCCCTAGCGGGAGGAGGGGCCTACAATGAGCAGTTCTTC. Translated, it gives CASSLSLAGGGAYNEQFF.

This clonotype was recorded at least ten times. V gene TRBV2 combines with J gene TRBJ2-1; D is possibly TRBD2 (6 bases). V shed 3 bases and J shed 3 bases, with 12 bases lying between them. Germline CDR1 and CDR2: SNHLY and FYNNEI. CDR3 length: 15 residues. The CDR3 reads CASSDPSSVYNEQFF. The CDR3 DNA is TGTGCCAGCAGTGATCCATCTAGCGTCTACAATGAGCAGTTCTTC.

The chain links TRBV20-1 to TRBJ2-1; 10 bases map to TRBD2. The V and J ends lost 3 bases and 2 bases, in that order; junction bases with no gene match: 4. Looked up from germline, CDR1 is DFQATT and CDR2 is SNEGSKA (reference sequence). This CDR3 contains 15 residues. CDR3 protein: CSARGLANTYNEQFF. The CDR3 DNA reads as TGCAGTGCTAGGGGACTAGCGAATACCTACAATGAGCAGTTCTTC.

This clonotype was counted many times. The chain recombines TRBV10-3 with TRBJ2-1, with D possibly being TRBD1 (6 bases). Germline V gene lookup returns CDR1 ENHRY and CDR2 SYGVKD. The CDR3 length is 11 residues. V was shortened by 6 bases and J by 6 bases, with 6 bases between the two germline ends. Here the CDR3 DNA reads TGTGCCATCAGCAGGGGCAATGAGCAGTTCTTC. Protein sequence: CAISRGNEQFF.

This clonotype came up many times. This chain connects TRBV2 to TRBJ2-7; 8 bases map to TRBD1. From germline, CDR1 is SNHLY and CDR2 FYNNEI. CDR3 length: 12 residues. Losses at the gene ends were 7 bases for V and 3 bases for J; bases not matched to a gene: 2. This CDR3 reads CASTDRGYEQYF. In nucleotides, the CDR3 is TGTGCCAGCACCGACAGGGGCTACGAGCAGTACTTC.

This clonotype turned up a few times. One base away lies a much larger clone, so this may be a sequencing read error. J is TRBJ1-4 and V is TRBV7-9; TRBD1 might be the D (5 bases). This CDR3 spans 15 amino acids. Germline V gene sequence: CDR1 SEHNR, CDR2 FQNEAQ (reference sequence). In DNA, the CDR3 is TGTGCCGGCAGCTTAAAAAGGGGCAGGGACGAAAAACTGTTTTTT. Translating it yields CAGSLKRGRDEKLFF.

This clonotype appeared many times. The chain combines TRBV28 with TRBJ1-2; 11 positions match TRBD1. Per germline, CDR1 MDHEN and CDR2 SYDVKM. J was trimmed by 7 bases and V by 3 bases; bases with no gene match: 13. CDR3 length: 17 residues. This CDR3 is CASSLRVPGQGGIGYTF. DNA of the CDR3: TGTGCCAGCAGTTTGAGGGTGCCGGGACAGGGGGGGATTGGCTACACCTTC.

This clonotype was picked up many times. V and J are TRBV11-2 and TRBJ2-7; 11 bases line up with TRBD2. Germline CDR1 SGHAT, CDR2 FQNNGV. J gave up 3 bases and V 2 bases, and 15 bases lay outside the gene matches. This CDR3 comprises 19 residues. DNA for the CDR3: TGTGCCAGCAGCTTAAGGACTAGCGGGTTATCCTACATACTCTACGAGCAGTACTTC. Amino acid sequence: CASSLRTSGLSYILYEQYF.

CDR3 residues: CSVGVRGGYTF. DNA of the CDR3: TGCAGCGTTGGCGTCAGGGGTGGCTACACCTTC. The chain employs TRBV29-1 and TRBJ1-2; D is possibly TRBD1 (6 bases). CDR1 is SQVTM, CDR2 ANQGSEA, per germline. The CDR3 extends over 11 amino acids. V was cut by 4 bases and J by 7 bases, with 10 bases left in between.

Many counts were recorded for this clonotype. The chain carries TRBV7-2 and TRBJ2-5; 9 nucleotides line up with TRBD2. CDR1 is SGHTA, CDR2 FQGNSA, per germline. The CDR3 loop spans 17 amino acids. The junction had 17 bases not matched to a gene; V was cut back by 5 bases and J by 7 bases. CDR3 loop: CASSRDLTSGQIGTQYF. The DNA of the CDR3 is TGTGCCAGCAGCCGCGACTTGACTAGCGGACAGATCGGGACCCAGTACTTC.

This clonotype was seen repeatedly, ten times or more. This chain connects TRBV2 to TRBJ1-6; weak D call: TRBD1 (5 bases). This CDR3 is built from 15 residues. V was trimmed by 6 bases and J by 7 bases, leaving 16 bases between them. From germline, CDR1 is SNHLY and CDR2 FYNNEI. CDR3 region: CASRPWDGANSPLHF. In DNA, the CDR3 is TGTGCCAGCAGACCCTGGGACGGTGCCAATTCACCCCTCCACTTT.